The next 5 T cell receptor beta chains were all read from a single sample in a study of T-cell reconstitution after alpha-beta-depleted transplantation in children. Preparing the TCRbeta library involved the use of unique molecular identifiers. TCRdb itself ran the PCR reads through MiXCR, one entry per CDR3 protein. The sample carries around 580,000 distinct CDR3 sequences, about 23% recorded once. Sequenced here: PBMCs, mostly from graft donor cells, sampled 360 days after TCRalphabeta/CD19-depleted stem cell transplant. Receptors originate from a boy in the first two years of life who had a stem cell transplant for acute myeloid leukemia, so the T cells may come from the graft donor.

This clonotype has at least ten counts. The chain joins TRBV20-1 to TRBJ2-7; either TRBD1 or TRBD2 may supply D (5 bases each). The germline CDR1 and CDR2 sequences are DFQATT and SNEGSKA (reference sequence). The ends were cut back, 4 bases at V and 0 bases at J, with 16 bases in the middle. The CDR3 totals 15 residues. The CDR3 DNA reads TGCAGTGCTACCCCGGGACGCCGAACCTCCTACGAGCAGTACGTC. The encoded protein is CSATPGRRTSYEQYV.

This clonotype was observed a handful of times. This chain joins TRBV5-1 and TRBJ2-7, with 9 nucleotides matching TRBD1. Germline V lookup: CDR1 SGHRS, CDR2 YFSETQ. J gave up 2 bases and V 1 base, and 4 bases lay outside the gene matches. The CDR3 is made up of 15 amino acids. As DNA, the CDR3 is TGCGCCAGCAGCTTGACAGGGGGCAACACCTACGAGCAGTACTTC. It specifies CASSLTGGNTYEQYF.

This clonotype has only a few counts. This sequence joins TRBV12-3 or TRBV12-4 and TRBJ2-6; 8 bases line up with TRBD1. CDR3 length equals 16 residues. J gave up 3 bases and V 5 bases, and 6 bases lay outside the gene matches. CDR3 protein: CASSPGGRYGANVLTF. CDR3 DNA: TGTGCCAGCAGTCCAGGGGGCCGGTATGGGGCCAACGTCCTGACTTTC.

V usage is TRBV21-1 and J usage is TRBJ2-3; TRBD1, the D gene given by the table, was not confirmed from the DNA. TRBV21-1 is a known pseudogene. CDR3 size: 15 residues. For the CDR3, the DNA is TGTGCCAGCACCCCGGGCAGGGAGGCCACAGATACGCAGTATTTT. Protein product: CASTPGREATDTQYF.

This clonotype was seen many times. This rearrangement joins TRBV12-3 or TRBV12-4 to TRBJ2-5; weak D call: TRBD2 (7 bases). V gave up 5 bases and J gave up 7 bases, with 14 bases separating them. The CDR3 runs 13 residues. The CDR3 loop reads CASSAGGPGTQYF. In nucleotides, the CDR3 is TGTGCCAGCAGTGCCGGGGGGCCCGGGACCCAGTACTTC.